This T cell receptor (beta chain) was sequenced during a study of T cell changes during pregnancy in multiple sclerosis. The CDR3 has 15 amino acids. With 4 bases clipped from V and 5 bases from J, the junction kept 11 bases outside the gene matches. Germline CDR1 reads SQVTM; CDR2 reads ANQGSEA. TCRdb's copy holds only in-frame clones and misses some; the assay was immunoSEQ multiplex PCR. The sample holds some 10,000 clones, around 88% seen once. The sequences come from CD8+ T cells from peripheral blood mononuclear cells, collected in the first trimester of pregnancy. This chain joins TRBV29-1 and TRBJ1-5; 7 nucleotides agree with TRBD1. This TCR came from a female donor in good health, enrolled as a control in a pregnancy study. The CDR3 sequence is CSVAQEQGNYQPQHF. The CDR3 DNA follows: TGCAGCGTTGCTCAGGAACAGGGGAACTATCAGCCCCAGCATTTT.